This T cell receptor (beta chain) was captured by sequencing in a study of STAT3 mutations in large granular lymphocyte leukemia (dated by TCRdb to about 2019). Study-level background: In roughly half of the longitudinally sequenced T-LGLL patients, canonical activating STAT3 mutations were detected. To reconstruct clonal hierarchy and dynamics, serial deep sequencing of TCRbeta CDR3 and STAT3 was performed in patients with T-cell large granular lymphocyte leukemia. From an initial cohort of 207 LGL patients, about 17 representative T-LGLL cases were picked for longitudinal TCRbeta and STAT3 sequencing. Over half of the T-LGLL patients were given one or more immunosuppressive therapy regimens, and over 30% of the treated patients had a hematologic response. A couple of patients with natural killer LGL leukemia were also sequenced longitudinally as controls within the study. Patients were sequenced at 4 time points on average, with the number of samplings per patient ranging from 2 to 8.

The same DNA, extracted from blood mononuclear cells, served for both the TCR sequencing and the STAT3 sequencing. The CDR3, cysteine through phenylalanine, is 14 amino acids long. Only CDR3 DNA is held: 42 bases, read in frame from base 1. The germline V gene (reference sequence) sets CDR1 to SGHNT and CDR2 to YYREEE. The junction shows trimming of 4 bases on V and 5 bases on J, plus 16 bases between the germline ends. Note on this clone: This clone's antigen is unknown. No much larger clonotype is one base removed from it; base qualities were not supplied.

Overall study outcomes, separate from this receptor: Since codominant clonotypes persisted in some patients, a small but highly pathogenic clone may have gone undetected. Several patients had a dominant TCR clone burden greater than the STAT3 mutant burden, which suggests that the STAT3 mutation arose secondarily within a clone that had already expanded. At least one immunodominant TCRbeta clonotype was present in every T-LGLL patient, and multiple immunodominant subclonotypes appeared in about half of the T-LGLL patients. Because no samples were available when a clone first appeared, clonal expansion had to be inferred from samplings taken at other points. TCR clonotype switching after therapy was seen in about 30% of the 18 patients, with all newly emerging clones being STAT3 wild type. Variable intervals between samplings and differing treatment regimens complicated linking therapy response to changes in TCR clonal burden.

TCRbeta libraries were sequenced on an Illumina MiSeq, averaging approximately 41,000 productive templates per sample. Using multiplex PCR amplification, the immunoSEQ assay generated the TCRbeta CDR3 libraries. Concerning the study's data processing: Repertoire diversity was calculated as previously defined, with values near 0 taken to indicate extremely monoclonal samples. This immuneACCESS table, as held by TCRdb, lists in-frame sequences with V and J called but not all clones. Of the missing ones, under half trace to an unresolved V gene in checked studies; the others have no known cause. That table is the source of V, J and clone size, and D and trimming were worked out from the DNA. The sample contains 9,500 to 12,000 clones, roughly 54% of them found a single time. Clones ranked in the top ten supply roughly 8.8% of the sample.

The sequencing sample was made of peripheral blood mononuclear cells. The TCR originated in a boy aged 5 to 17 with T-cell large granular lymphocyte leukemia. Some clones in this sample may be carry-over from other donors' samples. The age is the age at diagnosis. The sequence is built from TRBV5-4 and TRBJ2-7; the D assignment is uncertain and may be TRBD1 or TRBD2, with 5 bases supporting each. The CDR3 reads CASSPSWGTHEQYF. The bases read TGTGCCAGCAGCCCCTCGTGGGGGACCCACGAGCAGTACTTC. The full variable domain, completed from the reference TRBV5-4 and TRBJ2-7 proteins outside the CDR3, reads ETGVTQSPTHLIKTRGQQVTLRCSSQSGHNTVSWYQQALGQGPQFIFQYYREEENGRGNFPPRFSGLQFPNYSSELNVNALELDDSALYLCASSPSWGTHEQYFGPGTRLTVT.